These T cell receptor beta chains were read from a single sample in a study of blood T cell repertoires in COVID-19. The repertoire was sequenced with immunoSEQ multiplex PCR; TCRdb's copy has only in-frame clones and lacks some. The table has 150,000 to 200,000 clones, around 85% seen once. The specimen sequenced was peripheral blood. The source is a woman in her sixties with COVID-19, enrolled during active disease. CDR3s include the opening cysteine and the closing phenylalanine or tryptophan. D genes are given only for firm matches. Clone size is given for some rows only: seen once, a few or many times, or a class if the clone is expanded.

J | D | V | size | CDR3 | DNA
TRBJ2-2 | NA | TRBV2 | NA | CASAPMGAAGELFF | TGTGCCAGCGCACCCATGGGGGCGGCGGGGGAGCTGTTTTTT
TRBJ2-7 | NA | TRBV4-3 | NA | CASSQPGDAYEQYF | TGCGCCAGCAGCCAACCGGGAGACGCCTACGAGCAGTACTTC
TRBJ1-1 | TRBD1 | TRBV6-5 | NA | CASTRGLNTEAFF | TGTGCCAGCACCAGGGGGTTGAACACTGAAGCTTTCTTT
TRBJ1-3 | TRBD1 | TRBV25-1 | NA | CASSETGGSGNTIYF | TGTGCCAGCAGTGAGACAGGGGGCTCTGGAAACACCATATATTTT
TRBJ1-2 | TRBD1 | TRBV7-6 | NA | CASSSDRVNSGYTF | TGTGCCAGCAGCTCAGACAGGGTTAATAGCGGCTACACCTTC
TRBJ2-2 | NA | TRBV19 | NA | CASSQTRTGELFF | TGTGCCAGTAGTCAGACACGCACCGGGGAGCTGTTTTTT
TRBJ1-1 | NA | TRBV7-2 | few | CASSLNRGNTEAFF | TGTGCCAGCAGCTTAAACCGGGGGAACACTGAAGCTTTCTTT
TRBJ1-2 | TRBD1 | TRBV19 | NA | CASSMGRTGLNYGYTF | TGTGCCAGTAGTATGGGGAGGACAGGCTTGAACTATGGCTACACCTTC
TRBJ1-5 | NA | TRBV27 | NA | CASGSTFSGAQHF | TGTGCCAGCGGTTCGACGTTCTCGGGAGCCCAGCATTTT
TRBJ1-6 | NA | TRBV30 | NA | CAWSVGRQDSPLHF | TGTGCCTGGAGTGTAGGCAGGCAAGATTCACCCCTCCACTTT
TRBJ1-2 | TRBD1 | TRBV5-1 | NA | CASSLRQGGAGRPYGYTF | TGCGCCAGCAGCTTGAGACAGGGAGGCGCCGGGCGCCCCTATGGCTACACCTTC
TRBJ1-6 | TRBD1 | TRBV19 | NA | CASGTGPLNSPLHF | TGTGCCAGTGGGACAGGACCGCTCAATTCACCCCTCCACTTT
TRBJ2-2 | TRBD2 | TRBV6-1 | NA | CASSERLAGDHGELFF | TGTGCCAGCAGTGAAAGACTAGCGGGAGACCACGGGGAGCTGTTTTTT
TRBJ2-5 | TRBD1 | TRBV19 | NA | CASSNTGGRVETQYF | TGTGCCAGTAGTAACACAGGGGGTAGGGTGGAGACCCAGTACTTC
TRBJ1-2 | TRBD1 | TRBV29-1 | few | CSVEGQGVYGYTF | TGCAGCGTTGAAGGCCAGGGGGTCTATGGCTACACCTTC
TRBJ1-1 | TRBD1 | TRBV6-2/TRBV6-3 | NA | CASSYGQGFTGGTEAFF | TGTGCCAGCAGTTACGGACAGGGCTTCACCGGAGGCACTGAAGCTTTCTTT
TRBJ1-5 | TRBD1 | TRBV9 | NA | CASSVGQEDQPQHF | TGTGCCAGCAGCGTCGGACAGGAAGATCAGCCCCAGCATTTT
TRBJ2-2 | NA | TRBV4-2 | NA | CASSQERSSSTGELFF | TGTGCCAGCAGCCAAGAGCGGTCTAGTAGCACCGGGGAGCTGTTTTTT
TRBJ1-2 | TRBD1 | TRBV7-8 | NA | CASSLATYRGPGYTF | TGTGCCAGCAGCTTAGCTACCTACAGGGGACCGGGCTACACCTTC
TRBJ1-2 | NA | TRBV13 | NA | CASSLNTSPYGYTF | TGTGCCAGCAGCTTAAACACCAGTCCATATGGCTACACCTTC
TRBJ2-6 | NA | TRBV6-5 | few | CASSPPGSGANVLTF | TGTGCCAGCAGTCCTCCGGGCTCTGGGGCCAACGTCCTGACTTTC
TRBJ1-2 | TRBD1 | TRBV10-3 | NA | CAISEAAGTGSYGYTF | TGTGCCATCAGTGAGGCCGCCGGGACAGGGTCCTATGGCTACACCTTC
TRBJ2-3 | NA | TRBV7-2 | NA | CASSSRTSFTDTQYF | TGTGCCAGCAGCTCCAGAACTAGCTTCACAGATACGCAGTATTTT
TRBJ2-3 | TRBD2 | TRBV4-1 | NA | CASSQETSGSLGTTDTQYF | TGCGCCAGCAGCCAGGAGACTAGCGGGAGTCTGGGAACCACAGATACGCAGTATTTT
TRBJ2-4 | NA | TRBV30 | NA | CAWEGGMWAKNIQYF | TGTGCCTGGGAGGGGGGGATGTGGGCCAAAAACATTCAGTACTTC
TRBJ1-2 | NA | TRBV27 | NA | CASSLSSQYYGYTF | TGTGCCAGCAGTTTATCTTCCCAGTACTATGGCTACACCTTC
TRBJ1-5 | TRBD1 | TRBV24-1 | NA | CATSEMGQGSNQPQHF | TGTGCCACCAGTGAAATGGGACAGGGAAGTAATCAGCCCCAGCATTTT
TRBJ2-7 | NA | TRBV11-3 | NA | CASSLVEGASYEQYF | TGTGCCAGCAGCTTAGTGGAGGGGGCATCCTACGAGCAGTACTTC
TRBJ2-5 | TRBD1 | TRBV30 | NA | CAWSPGQGNQETQYF | TGTGCCTGGAGTCCCGGACAGGGCAACCAAGAGACCCAGTACTTC
TRBJ2-2 | NA | TRBV19 | NA | CASKDITGFDTGELFF | TGTGCCAGCAAAGATATTACGGGATTTGACACCGGGGAGCTGTTTTTT
TRBJ2-7 | NA | TRBV19 | NA | CATRQRGEAEQYF | TGTGCCACCAGACAGCGCGGCGAAGCCGAGCAGTACTTC
TRBJ2-1 | TRBD1 | TRBV3-1/TRBV3-2 | NA | CASSQERDSRPYNEQFF | TGTGCCAGCAGCCAAGAACGGGACAGTAGACCCTACAATGAGCAGTTCTTC
TRBJ1-3 | TRBD1 | TRBV6-5 | NA | CASSYTGAGNTIYF | TGTGCCAGCAGTTACACAGGGGCCGGAAACACCATATATTTT
TRBJ2-3 | NA | TRBV30 | NA | CAWTGADTQYF | TGTGCCTGGACGGGTGCAGATACGCAGTATTTT
TRBJ2-3 | TRBD2 | TRBV4-3 | NA | CASSLLAGEGADTQYF | TGCGCCAGCAGCCTCTTAGCGGGAGAAGGGGCAGATACGCAGTATTTT
TRBJ2-7 | NA | TRBV5-6 | NA | CASSRPGKQYF | TGTGCCAGCAGCCGCCCGGGTAAGCAGTACTTC
TRBJ2-7 | NA | TRBV9 | NA | CASSVAAATYEQYF | TGTGCCAGCAGCGTAGCGGCAGCGACCTACGAGCAGTACTTC
TRBJ2-7 | NA | TRBV11-2 | NA | CASSWTPEGHYEQYF | TGTGCCAGCAGCTGGACTCCCGAAGGTCATTACGAGCAGTACTTC
TRBJ2-4 | NA | TRBV11-2 | NA | CASSSGPQNIQYF | TGTGCCAGCAGCTCTGGCCCGCAAAACATTCAGTACTTC
TRBJ2-7 | NA | TRBV19 | NA | CASSGGQPAYEQYF | TGTGCCAGTAGTGGCGGACAGCCGGCCTACGAGCAGTACTTC
TRBJ1-5 | TRBD1 | TRBV11-3 | few | CASSLGGGESEPQHF | TGTGCCAGCAGCTTAGGAGGGGGCGAATCGGAGCCCCAGCATTTT
TRBJ2-2 | TRBD2 | TRBV10-3 | NA | CAIRGTSGSDTGELFF | TGTGCCATCAGGGGGACTAGCGGGAGCGACACCGGGGAGCTGTTTTTT
TRBJ2-3 | NA | TRBV3-1/TRBV3-2 | NA | CASGDPRGAGTDTQYF | TGTGCCAGCGGAGACCCCAGAGGCGCGGGCACAGATACGCAGTATTTT
TRBJ2-3 | TRBD2 | TRBV29-1 | NA | CSVSPGLVTDTQYF | TGCAGCGTCTCTCCGGGACTAGTAACAGATACGCAGTATTTT
TRBJ1-2 | NA | TRBV10-3 | NA | CAISEQGLGNYGYTF | TGTGCCATCAGTGAGCAGGGGTTGGGAAACTATGGCTACACCTTC
TRBJ2-2 | TRBD2 | TRBV3-1/TRBV3-2 | NA | CASSQDLAGAPGELFF | TGTGCCAGCAGCCAAGACCTAGCGGGAGCGCCCGGGGAGCTGTTTTTT
TRBJ1-2 | TRBD1 | TRBV7-3 | few | CASSLSLGGGYTF | TGTGCCAGCAGCTTATCGCTAGGGGGCGGCTACACCTTC
TRBJ1-2 | NA | TRBV4-3 | NA | CASSQGVRTGPNYGYTF | TGCGCCAGCAGCCAAGGGGTGCGTACAGGGCCTAACTATGGCTACACCTTC
TRBJ2-5 | TRBD2 | TRBV5-1 | NA | CASSLDPAGGPRETQYF | TGCGCCAGCAGTTTGGATCCAGCGGGAGGGCCCAGGGAGACCCAGTACTTC
TRBJ1-1 | NA | TRBV5-6 | once | CASSLGAYTEAFF | TGTGCCAGCAGCCTAGGAGCCTACACTGAAGCTTTCTTT
TRBJ2-2 | TRBD2 | TRBV9 | NA | CASSALAGGPTGELFF | TGTGCCAGCAGCGCCCTAGCGGGAGGGCCGACCGGGGAGCTGTTTTTT